This T cell receptor (beta chain) was obtained from a study of cytomegalovirus exposure and HLA in healthy donors. The PCR used 60 Vbeta and 13 Jbeta primers. Libraries were prepared by immunoSEQ multiplex PCR; TCRdb keeps only in-frame clonotypes and omits some of them. The sample shows over 95,000 clones, about 83% of them seen only once. The sample holds one count of this clone. What it binds is not known. CDR1 SNHLY and CDR2 FYNNEI come from the germline V gene. The CDR3 consists of 12 residues. The ends were cut back, 1 base at V and 8 bases at J, with 8 bases in the middle. Study conclusions and caveats: Sequence variants that were highly shared formed a cluster that was likely a sequencing artifact.

The sequenced sample consisted of PBMCs. This TCR was recovered from a female donor in good health and CMV-seronegative. The chain is built from TRBV2 and TRBJ1-2; D gene uncertain. The CDR3 sequence is CASSEGQRGYTF. The CDR3 DNA follows: TGTGCCAGCAGTGAAGGTCAGCGCGGCTACACCTTC.